This TCR beta chain derives from a study of T cells in Graves' hyperthyroidism and ophthalmopathy. Broader study findings: With a median lead of approximately 6.4 months before onset, the model predicted ophthalmopathy. Most thyroid clonotypes expanded above 0.001 were also detected in blood. Ophthalmopathy stood apart from stable hyperthyroidism in a 13 V-J model.

For the diagnoses, clinical symptoms, serum thyroxine and TRAb, thyroid ultrasound and orbital computed tomography were used. A remark on this clonotype: Antigen specificity is unknown.

RNA transcripts provided the source from which TCR beta CDR3 regions were amplified. RT-PCR in the first round (using the HTBI primer set) targeted the TCR CDR3. TCRdb re-called the multiplex PCR reads through MiXCR, storing one row per CDR3 protein. The sample records 550,000 to 700,000 distinct CDR3 sequences, about half being singletons. The V end lost 3 bases, the J end lost 6 bases, and 12 bases lay between the germline ends. The CDR3 loop spans 13 amino acids. J is TRBJ2-7 and V is TRBV12-3 or TRBV12-4; D call uncertain. The sample comprised peripheral blood or thyroid tissue (not recorded which). The TCR was taken from an adult woman with Graves' disease, either hyperthyroidism or ophthalmopathy (not recorded which). CDR3 nucleotide sequence: TGTGCCAGCAGTTTCCAAGCAGTGGGCGAGCAGTACTTC. This encodes CASSFQAVGEQYF.